The rows below give T cell receptor beta chains drawn from one sample of a study of cytomegalovirus exposure and HLA in healthy donors. Profiled with immunoSEQ multiplex PCR; TCRdb holds only in-frame clones, not every one. The sample records more than 85,000 clones, around 76% being singletons. Sequencing input: PBMCs. The receptors here all came from a woman in her 50s in good health and CMV-seropositive. The CDR3 runs from the conserved cysteine through the conserved F or W. D genes are given only for firm matches. Clone size is shown for a subset of rows, as once, few, many or a class of expanded clone.

clone_size j_call d_call v_call cdr3_aa cdr3_nt
NA TRBJ1-3 NA TRBV7-9 CASSLKGWDGLRGNTIYF TGTGCCAGCAGCTTAAAGGGTTGGGACGGACTAAGGGGAAACACCATATATTTT
NA TRBJ1-2 TRBD1 TRBV11-2 CASSSTGRYGYTF TGTGCCAGCAGCTCGACAGGGAGGTATGGCTACACCTTC
NA TRBJ1-1 NA TRBV19 CASSARGWAAFF TGTGCCAGTAGTGCAAGGGGGTGGGCGGCTTTCTTT
NA TRBJ2-7 NA TRBV29-1 CSVLDSPATYEQYF TGCAGCGTACTTGACTCACCGGCCACCTACGAGCAGTACTTC
NA TRBJ1-2 NA TRBV13 CASSQQANYGYTF TGTGCCAGCAGCCAACAAGCTAACTATGGCTACACCTTC
NA TRBJ2-3 TRBD1 TRBV27 CASGSLRQGTDTQYF TGTGCCAGCGGGAGCCTTCGACAGGGAACAGATACGCAGTATTTT
NA TRBJ2-7 NA TRBV5-8 CASSFQGSYEQYF TGTGCCAGCAGCTTTCAGGGTTCCTACGAGCAGTACTTC
NA TRBJ2-7 NA TRBV25-1 CASRMGSGFDEQYF TGTGCCAGCAGAATGGGATCGGGATTCGACGAGCAGTACTTC
NA TRBJ2-7 TRBD1 TRBV27 CASSFRGQDYEQYF TGTGCCAGCAGTTTTAGGGGGCAAGACTACGAGCAGTACTTC
few TRBJ2-1 TRBD1 TRBV6-1 CASSERGTELNNEQFF TGTGCCAGCAGTGAAAGAGGGACAGAACTTAACAATGAGCAGTTCTTC
NA TRBJ1-6 NA TRBV7-9 CSSSLLGTGQPGSPLHF TGTTCCAGCAGCTTACTAGGAACGGGACAACCGGGTTCACCCCTCCACTTT
NA TRBJ2-1 TRBD1 TRBV7-9 CASSPPGQGRNEQFF TGTGCCAGCAGTCCACCGGGACAGGGTAGAAATGAGCAGTTCTTC
NA TRBJ2-7 TRBD1 TRBV15 CATRPGWTGGVEQYF TGTGCCACCAGGCCTGGTTGGACAGGGGGCGTCGAGCAGTACTTC
once TRBJ1-4 NA TRBV30 CAWGRGGEKLFF TGTGCCTGGGGCCGGGGGGGGGAAAAACTGTTTTTT
NA TRBJ1-3 TRBD1 TRBV5-8 CASSSRDRGNTIYF TGTGCCAGCAGCAGCCGGGACAGGGGAAACACCATATATTTT
NA TRBJ2-1 TRBD1 TRBV14 CASSQGGDRVNNEQFF TGTGCCAGCAGCCAAGGCGGGGACAGGGTTAACAATGAGCAGTTCTTC
NA TRBJ2-1 TRBD2 TRBV6-6 CASSLSLAGGYNEQFF TGTGCCAGCAGTTTATCACTAGCGGGGGGTTACAATGAGCAGTTCTTC
once TRBJ1-1 NA TRBV25-1 CASSYGGRYTEAFF TGTGCCAGCAGTTACGGGGGGCGATACACTGAAGCTTTCTTT
once TRBJ1-5 NA TRBV30 CAWSAGTRGNQPQHF TGTGCCTGGAGTGCCGGGACCAGGGGTAATCAGCCCCAGCATTTT
NA TRBJ2-7 NA TRBV4-1 CASSQVTGKEQYF TGCGCCAGCAGCCAAGTGACAGGAAAAGAGCAGTACTTC
NA TRBJ2-2 NA TRBV19 CASRGQTNTGELFF TGTGCCAGTAGGGGGCAGACGAACACCGGGGAGCTGTTTTTT
once TRBJ2-7 TRBD2 TRBV7-2 CASSNSGRYEQYF TGTGCCAGCAGCAACAGCGGGAGATACGAGCAGTACTTC
NA TRBJ2-2 NA TRBV30 CAWSVGRYTGELFF TGTGCCTGGAGTGTAGGGAGGTACACCGGGGAGCTGTTTTTT
NA TRBJ1-2 NA TRBV27 CASSRNSNYGYTF TGTGCCAGCAGCCGGAACAGTAACTATGGCTACACCTTC
once TRBJ2-3 TRBD1 TRBV7-3 CASSLMGQGARDTQYF TGTGCCAGCAGCTTAATGGGTCAGGGGGCAAGAGATACGCAGTATTTT
few TRBJ1-6 TRBD1 TRBV6-5 CASSSDRGLSPLHF TGTGCCAGCAGCTCGGACAGGGGTCTTTCACCCCTCCACTTT
few TRBJ1-2 NA TRBV6-1 CASRGEGSYGYTF TGTGCCAGCAGAGGGGAGGGTAGCTATGGCTACACCTTC
NA TRBJ1-2 TRBD1 TRBV11-2 CASSLGTGGYGYTF TGTGCCAGCAGCTTAGGTACAGGGGGCTATGGCTACACCTTC
NA TRBJ2-7 NA TRBV21-1 CATPRTQGYEQYF TGTGCCACCCCACGAACCCAGGGGTACGAGCAGTACTTC
NA TRBJ2-7 TRBD1 TRBV29-1 CSVEDPTRTGGRYEQYF TGCAGCGTTGAAGATCCGACAAGGACAGGGGGCAGGTACGAGCAGTACTTC
once TRBJ1-2 NA TRBV6-6 CASTRTDYGYTF TGTGCCAGCACACGGACAGACTATGGCTACACCTTC
NA TRBJ2-7 NA TRBV9 CASSKSLASTYEQYF TGTGCCAGCAGCAAGTCCCTAGCGAGTACCTACGAGCAGTACTTC
NA TRBJ2-1 NA TRBV7-2 CASSALSGPYNEQFF TGTGCCAGCAGCGCCCTCTCGGGTCCTTACAATGAGCAGTTCTTC
NA TRBJ2-7 NA TRBV11-2 CASSLAATYEQYF TGTGCCAGCAGCTTGGCCGCAACCTACGAGCAGTACTTC
NA TRBJ1-1 TRBD1 TRBV6-1 CASSPRQGGTEAFF TGTGCCAGCAGTCCTCGACAGGGTGGCACTGAAGCTTTCTTT
NA TRBJ2-1 TRBD2 TRBV11-1 CASSLDMAGGPIPFF TGTGCCAGCAGCTTAGATATGGCGGGAGGACCCATCCCGTTCTTC
few TRBJ1-1 NA TRBV5-1 CASSLDRRGEAFF TGCGCCAGCAGCTTGGATAGGCGGGGTGAAGCTTTCTTT
NA TRBJ1-2 NA TRBV6-5 CASGAGPGQLYGYTF TGTGCCAGCGGGGCAGGACCCGGGCAGCTCTATGGCTACACCTTC
NA TRBJ2-5 TRBD1 TRBV10-3 CAISSGQGPQETQYF TGTGCCATCAGTAGCGGACAGGGGCCCCAAGAGACCCAGTACTTC
NA TRBJ1-4 NA TRBV18 CASSPPLQEKLFF TGTGCCAGCTCACCACCCCTACAGGAAAAACTGTTTTTT
NA TRBJ2-1 NA TRBV19 CASSIDGGSGDEQFF TGTGCCAGTAGTATAGATGGAGGGTCGGGCGATGAGCAGTTCTTC
NA TRBJ2-2 NA TRBV5-6 CASSYRQEINTGELFF TGTGCCAGCAGCTATCGACAGGAGATAAACACCGGGGAGCTGTTTTTT
few TRBJ1-6 NA TRBV2 CASSEAGGRSYGSPLHF TGTGCCAGCAGTGAAGCCGGGGGACGTTCATACGGGTCGCCCCTCCACTTT